These 8 T cell receptor beta chains originate from one sample sequenced in a study of blood T cell repertoires in COVID-19. Produced via immunoSEQ multiplex PCR; TCRdb's table is partial and in-frame only. The sample holds roughly 250,000 clones, about 81% seen once. What was sequenced was peripheral blood. These receptors were obtained from a woman in her fifties or sixties with active or convalescent COVID-19.

The rearrangement joins TRBV5-1 to TRBJ1-2, with D perhaps TRBD1 (6 bases). V was cut by 6 bases and J by 2 bases, with 20 bases left in between. This CDR3 contains 16 residues. CDR1 and CDR2 (germline): SGHRS, YFSETQ. The CDR3 region is CASKTGQDRLNYGYTF. As DNA, the CDR3 is TGCGCCAGCAAAACAGGGCAGGACCGACTCAACTATGGCTACACCTTC.

The chain combines TRBV5-1 with TRBJ1-2; unclear D gene. V was pared by 0 bases and J by 3 bases, with 6 bases between. This CDR3 contains 13 residues. The V gene's germline CDR1 is SGHRS and CDR2 YFSETQ. The DNA of the CDR3 is TGCGCCAGCAGCTTGGACAGCTACTATGGCTACACCTTC. Amino acids: CASSLDSYYGYTF.

Details on this clone: Other DNA sequences of this sample code for an identical CDR3. V and J are TRBV18 and TRBJ1-1; maybe TRBD1 (6 bases). Trimming shortened V by 3 bases and J by 2 bases, and 10 bases separated the two germline ends. CDR3 length: 14 residues. Germline V gene data show CDR1 as KGHSH and CDR2 as LQKENI. The CDR3 protein is CASSPQTGNTEAFF. The CDR3 nucleotides read TGTGCCAGCTCACCGCAGACAGGAAACACTGAAGCTTTCTTT.

This clone has just a few counts. DNA of the CDR3: TGTGCCACCTGCTGGCCGGGGAGCGCCACTGAAGCTTTCTTT. Protein product: CATCWPGSATEAFF. The chain employs TRBV24-1 and TRBJ1-1, with D uncertain. Germline V gives CDR1 KGHDR, CDR2 SFDVKD. V was trimmed by 9 bases and J by 4 bases, leaving 17 bases between them. The CDR3 runs to 14 residues.

This clone was detected once. This chain connects TRBV6-6 to TRBJ2-7; unclear D gene. V lost 4 bases to trimming and J lost 6 bases, with 10 bases between them. Germline values: CDR1 MNHNY, CDR2 SVGAGI (reference sequence). There are 12 residues in the CDR3. CDR3 in DNA: TGTGCCAGCAGTTTCCCCCCCGGCGAGCAGTACTTC. Its translation: CASSFPPGEQYF.

V and J are TRBV6-4 and TRBJ1-1; maybe TRBD1 (5 bases). CDR1 is MRHNA, CDR2 SNTAGT, per germline. CDR3 size: 13 residues. V lost 6 bases and J 1 base, leaving 9 bases between the germline ends. Here the CDR3 reads CASSEQENTEAFF. In DNA form, the CDR3 reads TGTGCCAGCAGCGAACAGGAGAACACTGAAGCTTTCTTT.

The chain's CDR3 is CASRNRPAGGRSEQFF. The CDR3 bases are TGTGCCAGCAGAAACCGCCCGGCGGGGGGGCGGAGTGAGCAGTTCTTC. This chain connects TRBV7-2 to TRBJ2-1; the match to TRBD2 covers 9 bases. CDR3 length equals 16 residues. The V gene end was trimmed by 6 bases and the J gene end by 9 bases; junction bases not matched to a gene: 15. Germline CDR1 and CDR2: SGHTA and FQGNSA.

This chain joins TRBV3-1 (or the pseudogene TRBV3-2) and TRBJ2-2; D unresolved. The germline V gene encodes CDR1 LGHDT and CDR2 YNNKEL (reference sequence). This CDR3 has 15 residues. Trimming cost V 4 bases and J 3 bases, with 12 bases left between them. As DNA, the CDR3 is TGTGCCAGCAGCCCGCCGGGTCTAGACACCGGGGAGCTGTTTTTT. As protein: CASSPPGLDTGELFF.